These 30 T cell receptor beta chains came from one sample sequenced in a study of cytomegalovirus exposure and HLA in healthy donors. A multiplex PCR was run with 60 Vbeta primers and 13 Jbeta primers. The data were produced by immunoSEQ multiplex PCR, yet TCRdb's version contains in-frame clones alone and is incomplete. This sample has 95,000 to 150,000 clones, with about 80% found just once. Sequences were obtained from PBMCs. The receptors stem from a female donor in good health and CMV-seropositive.

The chain employs TRBV5-1 and TRBJ2-6; TRBD2 aligns across 10 bases. This CDR3 spans 19 amino acids. The J segment lost 0 bases and the V segment lost 4 bases, leaving 10 bases of the junction unmatched. In germline, CDR1 is SGHRS, CDR2 YFSETQ. The CDR3 region is CASSPLPGLAVSGANVLTF. The CDR3 DNA reads TGCGCCAGCAGCCCCCTCCCCGGACTAGCGGTCTCTGGGGCCAACGTCCTGACTTTC.

The chain is built from TRBV7-2 and TRBJ1-4, with a weak D call TRBD1 (5 bases). Germline V CDR1 and CDR2: SGHTA, FQGNSA. The CDR3 consists of 15 residues. Trimming took 6 bases from V and 7 from J, leaving 18 bases between them. CDR3 protein: CASRGGGGGGEKLFF. CDR3 nucleotides: TGTGCCAGCAGGGGCGGGGGGGGAGGCGGTGAAAAACTGTTTTTT. Full variable domain (outside the CDR3, taken from reference TRBV7-2 and TRBJ1-4): GAGVSQSPSNKVTEKGKDVELRCDPISGHTALYWYRQSLGQGLEFLIYFQGNSAPDKSGLPSDRFSAERTGGSVSTLTIQRTQQEDSAVYLCASRGGGGGGEKLFFGSGTQLSVL.

The chain recombines TRBV6-5 with TRBJ1-2, with D unresolved. The germline V and J ends were trimmed by 9 bases and 4 bases, with 15 bases remaining between them. Germline lookup yields CDR1 MNHEY and CDR2 SVGAGI. The CDR3 loop spans 13 amino acids. CDR3 nucleotides: TGTGCCAGTTCAGGCCGGTTAACCTATGGCTACACCTTC. Its protein is CASSGRLTYGYTF.

The genes are TRBV7-9 and TRBJ2-1, with TRBD2 matching over 9 bases. The CDR3 length is 15 residues. The germline V gene has CDR1 SEHNR and CDR2 FQNEAQ (reference sequence). V shed 5 bases and J 3 bases; nucleotides not matched to a gene: 5. The CDR3 region is CASSRLAGIYNEQFF. As DNA, the CDR3 is TGTGCCAGCAGCCGGCTAGCGGGGATCTACAATGAGCAGTTCTTC.

This clone was found a few times. The chain combines TRBV4-1 with TRBJ1-1; a weak D match, TRBD1 (5 bases). The CDR3 loop spans 15 amino acids. Between the trimmed V and J ends, which lost 1 base and 3 bases, there was a span of 12 bases. Per germline, CDR1 MGHRA and CDR2 YSYEKL. CDR3 nucleotides: TGCGCCAGCAGCCAAGGGATCGAAGGGGACACTGAAGCTTTCTTT. This translates into CASSQGIEGDTEAFF.

V is TRBV10-3 and J is TRBJ2-5, with TRBD1 matching 9 bases. The J call may be wrong; the DNA end is better matched by TRBJ2-7. This CDR3 contains 14 residues. From germline, CDR1 is ENHRY and CDR2 SYGVKD. CDR3 sequence: CAITPGQGGYEQYF. The CDR3 DNA sequence: TGTGCCATCACCCCGGGACAGGGTGGGTACGAGCAGTACTTC.

The V gene is TRBV18, the J gene TRBJ1-1; D gene ambiguous. The CDR3 loop spans 14 amino acids. The germline V gene has CDR1 KGHSH and CDR2 LQKENI. V was cut by 3 bases and J by 5 bases, with 13 bases left in between. CDR3 protein: CASSPGSRETEAFF. The CDR3 DNA sequence: TGTGCCAGCTCACCGGGCAGCCGAGAAACTGAAGCTTTCTTT.

The chain has TRBV6-6 and TRBJ2-5; tentative D call: TRBD1 (6 bases). This CDR3 spans 15 amino acids. Germline values: CDR1 MNHNY, CDR2 SVGAGI (reference sequence). Trimming took 4 bases from V and 3 from J, leaving 15 bases between them. Here the CDR3 DNA reads TGTGCCAGCAGTTCCGAGGACAGAGGGGAAGAGACCCAGTACTTC. This codes for CASSSEDRGEETQYF.

The V gene is TRBV6-5, the J gene TRBJ2-5, with D possibly TRBD1 on 6 matching bases. The germline V gene has CDR1 MNHEY and CDR2 SVGAGI. V shed 4 bases and J shed 0 bases, with 9 bases lying between them. There are 14 residues in the CDR3. The CDR3 DNA is TGTGCCAGCAGTTCAACAGGGTACCAAGAGACCCAGTACTTC. Amino acids: CASSSTGYQETQYF.

This clone was recorded only once. The chain couples TRBV30 to TRBJ1-3; no clear D. Trimming cost V 3 bases and J 2 bases, with 8 bases left between them. Per the germline V gene, CDR1 is GTSNPN and CDR2 is SVGIG (reference sequence). The CDR3 consists of 13 residues. The CDR3 loop reads CAWSPSAGNTIYF. As DNA, the CDR3 is TGTGCCTGGAGCCCTTCAGCTGGAAACACCATATATTTT.

The V and J genes are TRBV7-9 and TRBJ2-5; 10 bases map to TRBD1. The DNA end lines up better with TRBJ2-7; the J call may be wrong. The CDR3 runs 15 residues. Germline V CDR1 and CDR2: SEHNR, FQNEAQ (reference sequence). In DNA form, the CDR3 reads TGTGCCAGCAGCGCCCCGGACAGGGGGATATACGAGCAGTACTTC. As protein: CASSAPDRGIYEQYF.

The table lists this clone with a count of one. The gene calls are TRBV7-9 and TRBJ2-2; perhaps TRBD1 as D (6 bases). This CDR3 region has 15 residues. CDR1 SEHNR and CDR2 FQNEAQ come from the germline V gene (reference sequence). V lost 5 bases, J lost 7 bases, and 17 bases lay in between. In nucleotides, the CDR3 is TGTGCCAGCAGCCCCTTACAGGGAAGCGGCGGGGAGCTGTTTTTT. Translated, it gives CASSPLQGSGGELFF.

The chain's CDR3 is CASSFSGVHGYTF. The CDR3 DNA follows: TGTGCCAGCAGTTTTTCAGGGGTACATGGCTACACCTTC. The chain couples TRBV28 to TRBJ1-2; TRBD1 is a possible D gene (6 bases). The CDR3 spans 13 residues. The V and J ends lost 3 bases and 6 bases respectively, with 11 bases between them. The germline gives CDR1 MDHEN, CDR2 SYDVKM.

The V gene is TRBV6-1, the J gene TRBJ2-7; 8 nucleotides align to TRBD1. V trimming: 7 bases; J trimming: 1 base; junction bases outside the gene matches: 9. CDR3 length: 15 residues. Germline V lookup: CDR1 MNHNS, CDR2 SASEGT. In nucleotides, the CDR3 is TGTGCCAGCACCCTACAGGGGGAAAAGTCCTACGAGCAGTACTTC. Its translation: CASTLQGEKSYEQYF.

With respect to this clone: Other DNA sequences of this sample code for an identical CDR3. The CDR3 DNA reads TGTGCCAGCAGCCTAGGGGGAGGAAATTCACCCCTCCACTTT. This encodes CASSLGGGNSPLHF. The genes are TRBV11-3 and TRBJ1-6; tentative D call: TRBD1 (6 bases). V lost 5 bases and J lost 7, with 12 bases in between. Germline V gives CDR1 SGHNT, CDR2 YENEEA. The CDR3 is 14 residues long.

This rearrangement joins TRBV21-1 to TRBJ2-7; whether TRBD1, the table's D call, matches the DNA was not checked. TRBV21-1 is designated a pseudogene. The CDR3 sequence is 13 residues long. The CDR3 DNA reads as TGTGCCAGCAGCAATACAGGTTCTAGGGAGCAGTACTTC. Translation: CASSNTGSREQYF.

The J gene is TRBJ2-1, the V gene TRBV5-1, with a weak D call TRBD1 (5 bases). The V gene's germline CDR1 is SGHRS and CDR2 YFSETQ. The CDR3 runs 13 residues. V dropped 2 bases and J dropped 9 bases, with 12 bases sitting between them. CDR3 sequence: CASSFPQGGEQFF. The CDR3 DNA reads TGCGCCAGCAGCTTCCCCCAGGGTGGTGAGCAGTTCTTC.

The V call is TRBV19, the J call TRBJ1-5, with D unclear. Germline V CDR1 and CDR2: LNHDA, SQIVND (reference sequence). V shed 7 bases and J shed 4 bases, with 14 bases lying between them. The CDR3 totals 14 residues. The DNA of the CDR3 is TGTGCCAGTACCCTTAGTCCGTTGAATCAGCCCCAGCATTTT. It encodes CASTLSPLNQPQHF.

The chain joins TRBV5-1 to TRBJ2-7, with D maybe TRBD1 (6 bases). Germline values: CDR1 SGHRS, CDR2 YFSETQ. V lost 4 bases and J lost 0, with 14 bases in between. This CDR3 is 15 amino acids long. DNA of the CDR3: TGCGCCAGCAGCGTGGACAGCCTGAGCTCCTACGAGCAGTACTTC. It specifies CASSVDSLSSYEQYF.

The rearrangement joins TRBV28 to TRBJ1-2; possible D gene TRBD1, 5 bases. The CDR3 runs to 12 residues. Germline V gene data show CDR1 as MDHEN and CDR2 as SYDVKM. V dropped 7 bases and J dropped 8 bases, with 14 bases sitting between them. The CDR3 DNA is TGTGCCAGCACCGGGGGATTAGGCGGCTACACCTTC. Residues: CASTGGLGGYTF.

The genes are TRBV27 and TRBJ1-6; 8 bases line up with TRBD1. CDR3 length equals 14 residues. Germline CDR1 MNHEY, CDR2 SMNVEV (reference sequence). Germline trimming cut 5 bases from V and 7 bases from J; bases unmatched to any gene: 4. The DNA for the CDR3 is TGTGCCAGCAGTCTCCGGACAGGGAATTCACCCCTCCACTTT. It codes for CASSLRTGNSPLHF.

This chain joins TRBV6-5 and TRBJ1-4; D might be TRBD1 (6 bases). Germline CDR1 is MNHEY and CDR2 is SVGAGI. With 5 bases removed from V and 7 bases from J, the gap between germline ends came to 17 bases. The CDR3 sequence is 15 residues long. The CDR3 DNA sequence: TGTGCCAGCAGTGGGCGACAGGCCCTCTCTGAAAAACTGTTTTTT. This translates into CASSGRQALSEKLFF.

This chain links TRBV30 with TRBJ1-1, with TRBD1 identical over 7 bases. Losses at the gene ends were 3 bases for V and 4 bases for J; bases not matched to a gene: 8. Germline-derived CDR1 and CDR2 are GTSNPN and SVGIG (reference sequence). The length of the CDR3 is 14 residues. CDR3 residues: CAWSRDSQGTEAFF. CDR3 nucleotide sequence: TGTGCCTGGAGCCGGGACAGCCAGGGCACTGAAGCTTTCTTT.

This chain links TRBV5-1 with TRBJ1-2, with D possibly matching TRBD1 (5 bases). V lost 4 bases and J 7 bases, leaving 17 bases between the germline ends. This CDR3 is built from 14 residues. Per the germline V gene, CDR1 is SGHRS and CDR2 is YFSETQ. The CDR3 DNA sequence: TGCGCCAGCAGCCCGGGGGGGGGAATCAGTGGCTACACCTTC. It yields the protein CASSPGGGISGYTF.

The chain links TRBV29-1 to TRBJ2-7; tentative D call: TRBD2 (7 bases). The ends were cut back, 3 bases at V and 1 base at J, with 10 bases in the middle. The CDR3 length is 13 residues. Germline assignment: CDR1 SQVTM and CDR2 ANQGSEA. In nucleotides, the CDR3 is TGCAGCGTTGATGGGGGGGCGTCCTACGAGCAGTACTTC. Residues: CSVDGGASYEQYF.

The J gene is TRBJ2-7, the V gene TRBV18; D not certain. The germline V gene encodes CDR1 KGHSH and CDR2 LQKENI. Trimming took 2 bases from V and 6 from J, leaving 14 bases between them. The CDR3 is 14 residues long. The CDR3 reads CASSPLESLSEQYF. The DNA for the CDR3 is TGTGCCAGCTCACCATTGGAGTCCTTGTCCGAGCAGTACTTC.

This clone was observed once. The V and J genes are TRBV7-2 and TRBJ2-5, with a tentative D call TRBD2 (7 bases). This CDR3 has 15 amino acids. From germline, CDR1 is SGHTA and CDR2 FQGNSA. V was cut by 4 bases and J by 6 bases, with 18 bases left in between. CDR3 in DNA: TGTGCCAGCAGCTCCTTAGGGGGGGCGGTAAAGACCCAGTACTTC. It specifies CASSSLGGAVKTQYF.

The chain has TRBV2 and TRBJ1-6; D unresolved. Germline CDR1 reads SNHLY; CDR2 reads FYNNEI. The CDR3 is 14 amino acids. CDR3 protein: CAGGIGSYNSPLHF. As DNA, the CDR3 is TGTGCGGGCGGGATTGGCTCCTATAATTCACCCCTCCACTTT.

The gene calls are TRBV28 and TRBJ1-2, with 8 positions matching TRBD1. This CDR3 region has 13 residues. V was clipped by 5 bases and J by 10 bases; unmatched bases: 9. The germline CDR1 and CDR2 sequences are MDHEN and SYDVKM. CDR3 in DNA: TGTGCCAGCAGTCTCAGACAGGGGTTGGCCTACACCTTC. It specifies CASSLRQGLAYTF.

This chain links TRBV5-4 with TRBJ1-6, with D maybe TRBD1 (6 bases). V lost 4 bases and J 7 bases, leaving 18 bases between the germline ends. CDR3 size: 16 residues. The germline V gene encodes CDR1 SGHNT and CDR2 YYREEE (reference sequence). The CDR3 sequence is CASSRGQGITNSPLHF. CDR3 bases: TGTGCCAGCAGCAGAGGGCAGGGGATTACGAATTCACCCCTCCACTTT.